This entry describes one T cell receptor beta chain. Its antigen is unknown. This same CDR3 is encoded by further DNA sequences in the sample. Authors' data handling: Junction-only immunoSEQ sequences carried no quality scores, so filtering differed. Libraries were prepared by immunoSEQ multiplex PCR; TCRdb keeps only in-frame clonotypes and omits some of them. The DNA gave D and trimming, while V, J and clone size come from that table. The sample consists of around 2,100,000 clones, about 95% of them appearing once. The V segment lost 0 bases and the J segment 7 bases; nucleotides outside the gene matches: 5. The V gene's germline CDR1 is SGHAT and CDR2 FQNNGV. This CDR3 comprises 15 residues. The sample belongs to a study of shared clonotypes between healthy human individuals. Study-level background: Each donor contributed plates that comprised three CD4 naive, three CD4 memory, two CD8 naive and one CD8 memory. Study results and caveats: Across a handful of donors, naive CD4 shared 5% to 6%, naive CD8 over 3%, memory CD4 more than 2%, memory CD8 more than 0.35%.

CD45RO negativity and positive selection for CCR7 defined naive CD8 cells, a population that excluded terminally differentiated effector memory CD45RA+ cells. Source material: naive CD8+ T cells sorted from blood. The chain uses TRBV11-2 and TRBJ2-1; 8 positions match TRBD2. The sequence came from a man between 18 and 29 years old in good health. The chain's CDR3 is CASSLDAGGLNEQFF. For the CDR3, the DNA is TGTGCCAGCAGCTTAGATGCGGGGGGCCTTAATGAGCAGTTCTTC.